The 28 T cell receptor beta chains below were found in one sample sequenced in a study of blood T cell repertoires in COVID-19. The method was immunoSEQ multiplex PCR; TCRdb's version includes in-frame clones alone and lacks a portion of them. The sample lists under 250,000 clones; 83% were seen once. The sequenced sample was peripheral blood. The receptors stem from a man aged 45-60 years with active or convalescent COVID-19.

The chain's CDR3 is CASSLSGANTGELFF. The DNA of the CDR3 is TGCGCCAGCAGCTTGTCGGGGGCGAACACCGGGGAGCTGTTTTTT. The chain couples TRBV5-1 to TRBJ2-2, with a tentative D call TRBD2 (6 bases). The CDR3 has 15 residues. V lost 1 base to trimming and J lost 0 bases, with 7 bases between them. Germline values: CDR1 SGHRS, CDR2 YFSETQ.

J is TRBJ1-4 and V is TRBV2; tentative D call: TRBD1 (5 bases). The ends were cut back, 2 bases at V and 0 bases at J, with 10 bases in the middle. The CDR3 loop spans 16 amino acids. CDR1 is SNHLY and CDR2 is FYNNEI in the germline V gene. The CDR3 nucleotides read TGTGCCAGCAGTGAAAGGACACCTGCAACTAATGAAAAACTGTTTTTT. Translated, it gives CASSERTPATNEKLFF. Full variable domain (rest looked up from reference TRBV2 and TRBJ1-4): EPEVTQTPSHQVTQMGQEVILRCVPISNHLYFYWYRQILGQKVEFLVSFYNNEISEKSEIFDDQFSVERPDGSNFTLKIRSTKLEDSAMYFCASSERTPATNEKLFFGSGTQLSVL.

J is TRBJ2-1 and V is TRBV19; D uncertain. In germline, CDR1 is LNHDA, CDR2 SQIVND (reference sequence). The CDR3 loop spans 13 amino acids. Deletions cut 3 bases from V and 4 bases from J, with 7 bases between. DNA of the CDR3: TGTGCCAGTAGTATTCTGGCTTACAATGAGCAGTTCTTC. As protein: CASSILAYNEQFF.

In the case of this clone: A junction boundary mismatches the germline segment, possibly from a read error. This chain connects TRBV11-2 to TRBJ1-2, with TRBD1 matching over 9 bases. The CDR3 loop spans 14 amino acids. Germline-derived CDR1 and CDR2 are SGHAT and FQNNGV. CDR3 in amino acids: CASSLGTTGGGYTF. The CDR3 DNA sequence: TGTGCCAGCAGTTTAGGGACGACAGGGGGTGGCTACACCTTC. The whole variable domain, remainder taken from reference TRBV11-2 and TRBJ1-2, is EAGVAQSPRYKIIEKRQSVAFWCNPISGHATLYWYQQILGQGPKLLIQFQNNGVVDDSQLPKDRFSAERLKGVDSTLKIQPAKLEDSAVYLCASSLGTTGGGYTFGSGTRLTVV.

The chain carries TRBV3-1 (or the pseudogene TRBV3-2) and TRBJ2-1; 10 nucleotides align to TRBD2. This CDR3 has 16 residues. Germline-derived CDR1 and CDR2 are LGHDT and YNNKEL (reference sequence). The trim removed 2 bases at V and 6 bases at J, leaving 7 bases unmatched. CDR3 sequence reads: CASSQSLSSGGNEQFF. CDR3 DNA sequence: TGTGCCAGCAGCCAATCCTTGTCTAGCGGGGGCAATGAGCAGTTCTTC.

The V and J genes are TRBV6-6 and TRBJ1-1, with 8 bases identical to TRBD1. The germline V gene encodes CDR1 MNHNY and CDR2 SVGAGI (reference sequence). The ends lost 0 bases at V and 4 bases at J; junction bases unmatched: 4. This CDR3 is built from 15 residues. The CDR3 sequence is CASSYSQGVGTEAFF. The CDR3 region has the DNA TGTGCCAGCAGTTACTCACAGGGGGTTGGCACTGAAGCTTTCTTT.

The chain carries TRBV10-3 and TRBJ1-1; 8 bases map to TRBD1. The CDR3 spans 14 residues. The germline V gene encodes CDR1 ENHRY and CDR2 SYGVKD. Trimming at V came to 7 bases and at J to 4 bases, leaving 8 bases not matched to a gene. The CDR3 coding sequence is TGTGCCATCACACAGGGGGTAAGAGGCACTGAAGCTTTCTTT. This translates into CAITQGVRGTEAFF.

CDR3 nucleotides: TGTGCCAGCAGCTTAAGATCGGAGTCCCTTCGAGGCTACACCTTC. Amino acid sequence: CASSLRSESLRGYTF. The chain employs TRBV7-8 and TRBJ1-2; D gene unclear. The V gene lost 2 bases and the J gene lost 8 bases, with 18 bases spanning the gap. This CDR3 comprises 15 residues. Germline assignment: CDR1 SGHVS and CDR2 FQNEAQ.

The rearrangement links TRBV7-3 to TRBJ1-3; D unclear. The germline gives CDR1 SGHTA, CDR2 FQGTGA. V lost 5 bases to trimming and J lost 8 bases, with 19 bases between them. The CDR3 spans 15 residues. The CDR3 DNA reads TGTGCCAGCAGCGCCAATGGGCAGGTTACAGACACCATATATTTT. It specifies CASSANGQVTDTIYF.

The chain recombines TRBV10-3 with TRBJ2-2, with 12 bases fitting TRBD2. The V and J ends lost 4 bases and 3 bases, in that order; junction bases with no gene match: 3. CDR1 ENHRY and CDR2 SYGVKD come from the germline V gene. The CDR3 runs 16 residues. CDR3 amino acids: CAISATSGSYTGELFF. In nucleotides, the CDR3 is TGTGCCATCAGTGCGACTAGCGGGAGTTACACCGGGGAGCTGTTTTTT.

This clone was observed a handful of times. The chain links TRBV18 to TRBJ2-5; TRBD2 aligns across 7 bases. Germline V gene sequence: CDR1 KGHSH, CDR2 LQKENI. Unmatched junction bases numbered 2, after V lost 4 bases and J lost 3 bases. The CDR3 has 13 residues. In DNA form, the CDR3 reads TGTGCCAGCTCACAGGGGAGGGAAGAGACCCAGTACTTC. As protein: CASSQGREETQYF.

DNA of the CDR3: TGTGCCAGCTCCCCTCCGGGACTAGCGGGAGGACCCCTCGAGCAGTACTTC. It is translated as CASSPPGLAGGPLEQYF. This chain uses TRBV18 with TRBJ2-7; 15 bases map to TRBD2. Germline lookup yields CDR1 KGHSH and CDR2 LQKENI. After removal of 6 bases from V and 6 bases from J, the junction contained 12 bases not matched to a gene. CDR3 size: 17 residues.

This clone was recorded only once. The gene calls are TRBV19 and TRBJ2-7, with D maybe TRBD1 (5 bases). Germline V gives CDR1 LNHDA, CDR2 SQIVND (reference sequence). With 5 bases removed from V and 4 bases from J, the gap between germline ends came to 27 bases. This CDR3 comprises 18 residues. CDR3 nucleotides: TGTGCCAGTAGTCTAAGGTCTACCGCCTCGGGTGGGGCTTACGAGCAGTACTTC. Its translation is CASSLRSTASGGAYEQYF.

The rearrangement links TRBV11-2 to TRBJ1-2; weak D call: TRBD1 (5 bases). The CDR3 totals 13 residues. From germline, CDR1 is SGHAT and CDR2 FQNNGV. V was shortened by 5 bases and J by 0 bases, with 7 bases between the two germline ends. In nucleotides, the CDR3 is TGTGCCAGCAGCATGACAGCTAACTATGGCTACACCTTC. Translated: CASSMTANYGYTF.

The rearrangement joins TRBV28 to TRBJ1-4; D remains unclear. V lost 4 bases and J lost 8, with 8 bases in between. Germline CDR1 reads MDHEN; CDR2 reads SYDVKM. CDR3 length: 12 residues. CDR3 sequence: CASSSTWEKLFF. The CDR3 nucleotides read TGTGCCAGCAGTTCTACGTGGGAAAAACTGTTTTTT.

This chain joins TRBV11-2 and TRBJ2-1, with D unclear. The germline CDR1 and CDR2 sequences are SGHAT and FQNNGV. The germline V and J ends were trimmed by 5 bases and 6 bases, with 8 bases remaining between them. The CDR3 extends over 12 amino acids. In DNA form, the CDR3 reads TGTGCCAGCAGCCCCTCTATCAATGAGCAGTTCTTC. Encoded protein: CASSPSINEQFF. The variable domain in full, completed from reference TRBV11-2 and TRBJ2-1, reads EAGVAQSPRYKIIEKRQSVAFWCNPISGHATLYWYQQILGQGPKLLIQFQNNGVVDDSQLPKDRFSAERLKGVDSTLKIQPAKLEDSAVYLCASSPSINEQFFGPGTRLTVL.

This chain links TRBV7-2 with TRBJ1-5, with D possibly TRBD1 on 6 matching bases. This CDR3 has 12 residues. V shed 5 bases and J shed 6 bases, with 8 bases lying between them. The germline V gene has CDR1 SGHTA and CDR2 FQGNSA. The CDR3 is CASSPRGQPQHF. DNA for the CDR3: TGTGCCAGCAGCCCCAGGGGTCAGCCCCAGCATTTT. Drawing the rest from reference TRBV7-2 and TRBJ1-5, the complete variable domain is GAGVSQSPSNKVTEKGKDVELRCDPISGHTALYWYRQSLGQGLEFLIYFQGNSAPDKSGLPSDRFSAERTGGSVSTLTIQRTQQEDSAVYLCASSPRGQPQHFGDGTRLSIL.

The chain joins TRBV7-2 to TRBJ1-5; D not certain. The CDR3 loop spans 14 amino acids. In germline, CDR1 is SGHTA, CDR2 FQGNSA. V shed 8 bases and J shed 5 bases, with 16 bases lying between them. CDR3 sequence (DNA): TGTGCCAGCCGAGGGCCGGGGTTGTATCAGCCCCAGCATTTT. Residues: CASRGPGLYQPQHF.

This clone was found a few times. V is TRBV9 and J is TRBJ2-2; D may be TRBD2 (7 bases). This CDR3 has 16 amino acids. The germline V gene encodes CDR1 SGDLS and CDR2 YYNGEE. The ends were cut back, 4 bases at V and 6 bases at J, with 19 bases in the middle. The DNA for the CDR3 is TGTGCCAGCAGCCCCCCAAGAACGGGGGGCCCCGGGGAGCTGTTTTTT. This gives the protein CASSPPRTGGPGELFF.

The chain recombines TRBV19 with TRBJ2-1; 7 bases agree with TRBD2. The CDR3 runs to 14 residues. From germline, CDR1 is LNHDA and CDR2 SQIVND (reference sequence). After removal of 5 bases from V and 6 bases from J, the junction contained 7 bases not matched to a gene. The CDR3 DNA sequence: TGTGCCAGTAGTCCCGGGAGGTGGTTCAATGAGCAGTTCTTC. Translating it yields CASSPGRWFNEQFF.

The rearrangement uses TRBV7-8 and TRBJ2-3, with 8 bases that match TRBD1. Germline CDR1 is SGHVS and CDR2 is FQNEAQ. V gave up 6 bases and J gave up 2 bases; unmatched junction bases: 10. The CDR3 is 16 residues long. The CDR3 DNA reads TGTGCCAGCAGTCCCTCTAACAGGGGGGTCACAGATACGCAGTATTTT. Amino acid sequence: CASSPSNRGVTDTQYF.

With respect to this clone: The same CDR3 is also encoded by other DNA sequences in this sample. The chain recombines TRBV7-2 with TRBJ1-1; D not certain. The CDR3 spans 13 residues. The germline gives CDR1 SGHTA, CDR2 FQGNSA. Trimming took 4 bases from V and 0 from J, leaving 6 bases between them. The DNA for the CDR3 is TGTGCCAGCAGCTCTATAGTGAACACTGAAGCTTTCTTT. Residues: CASSSIVNTEAFF.

The gene calls are TRBV11-2 and TRBJ2-3; perhaps TRBD2 as D (6 bases). The CDR3 runs to 18 residues. Per the germline V gene, CDR1 is SGHAT and CDR2 is FQNNGV. The germline V and J ends were trimmed by 4 bases and 7 bases, with 27 bases remaining between them. In nucleotides, the CDR3 is TGTGCCAGCAGCTCTACCGGGAGTTATCGCGGAGAGACATATACGCAGTATTTT. It codes for CASSSTGSYRGETYTQYF.

The CDR3 region has the DNA TGTGCCAGCGAAATTAGGCAGGGGGACCTAAACACTGAAGCTTTCTTT. Amino acid sequence: CASEIRQGDLNTEAFF. V and J are TRBV7-2 and TRBJ1-1; 7 positions agree with TRBD1. J lost 2 bases, V lost 8 bases, and 14 bases had no gene match. Germline values: CDR1 SGHTA, CDR2 FQGNSA. CDR3 length: 16 residues.

V usage is TRBV19 and J usage is TRBJ1-2; D is ambiguous. The CDR3 has 15 amino acids. Trimming removed 3 bases at V and 7 bases at J, with 18 bases between. Germline CDR1 reads LNHDA; CDR2 reads SQIVND (reference sequence). The CDR3 reads CASSISPGISGGYTF. The CDR3, as DNA: TGTGCCAGTAGTATCAGCCCCGGGATTTCGGGTGGCTACACCTTC. Variable domain in full (rest from reference TRBV19 and TRBJ1-2): DGGITQSPKYLFRKEGQNVTLSCEQNLNHDAMYWYRQDPGQGLRLIYYSQIVNDFQKGDIAEGYSVSREKKESFPLTVTSAQKNPTAFYLCASSISPGISGGYTFGSGTRLTVV.

The chain uses TRBV20-1 and TRBJ2-3; TRBD1 matches 7 bases. The CDR3 extends over 11 amino acids. Germline assignment: CDR1 DFQATT and CDR2 SNEGSKA (reference sequence). V shed 5 bases and J 6 bases; nucleotides not matched to a gene: 2. Written as DNA, the CDR3 is TGCAGTGCTGACAGGGCTGATACGCAGTATTTT. Its protein product is CSADRADTQYF.

The rearrangement links TRBV24-1 to TRBJ1-2; D is unresolved. This CDR3 is 14 amino acids long. Germline CDR1 KGHDR, CDR2 SFDVKD. CDR3 bases: TGTGCTAAGCGTCCGGGAGGGATGGGCTATGGCTACACCTTC. Protein: CAKRPGGMGYGYTF.

V and J are TRBV9 and TRBJ2-5, with no clear D. Per germline, CDR1 SGDLS and CDR2 YYNGEE. V was shortened by 0 bases and J by 0 bases, with 12 bases between the two germline ends. The CDR3 is made up of 16 amino acids. CDR3 coding DNA: TGTGCCAGCAGCGTAGTCGTAGAGATTGACCAAGAGACCCAGTACTTC. This translates into CASSVVVEIDQETQYF.